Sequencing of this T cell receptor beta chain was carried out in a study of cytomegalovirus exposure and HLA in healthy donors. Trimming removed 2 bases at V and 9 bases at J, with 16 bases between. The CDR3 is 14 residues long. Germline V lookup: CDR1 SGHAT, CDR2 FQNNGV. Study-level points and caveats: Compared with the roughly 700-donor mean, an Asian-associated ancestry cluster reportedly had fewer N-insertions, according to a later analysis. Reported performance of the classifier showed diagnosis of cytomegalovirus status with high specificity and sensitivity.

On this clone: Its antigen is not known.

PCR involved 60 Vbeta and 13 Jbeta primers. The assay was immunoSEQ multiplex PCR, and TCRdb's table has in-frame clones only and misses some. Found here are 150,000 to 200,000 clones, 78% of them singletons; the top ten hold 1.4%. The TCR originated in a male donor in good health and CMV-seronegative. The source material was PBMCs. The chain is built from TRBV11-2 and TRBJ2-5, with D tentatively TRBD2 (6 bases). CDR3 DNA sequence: TGTGCCAGCAGCTTACGGCCCGGGGGATGGGCCCAGTACTTC. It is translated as CASSLRPGGWAQYF.